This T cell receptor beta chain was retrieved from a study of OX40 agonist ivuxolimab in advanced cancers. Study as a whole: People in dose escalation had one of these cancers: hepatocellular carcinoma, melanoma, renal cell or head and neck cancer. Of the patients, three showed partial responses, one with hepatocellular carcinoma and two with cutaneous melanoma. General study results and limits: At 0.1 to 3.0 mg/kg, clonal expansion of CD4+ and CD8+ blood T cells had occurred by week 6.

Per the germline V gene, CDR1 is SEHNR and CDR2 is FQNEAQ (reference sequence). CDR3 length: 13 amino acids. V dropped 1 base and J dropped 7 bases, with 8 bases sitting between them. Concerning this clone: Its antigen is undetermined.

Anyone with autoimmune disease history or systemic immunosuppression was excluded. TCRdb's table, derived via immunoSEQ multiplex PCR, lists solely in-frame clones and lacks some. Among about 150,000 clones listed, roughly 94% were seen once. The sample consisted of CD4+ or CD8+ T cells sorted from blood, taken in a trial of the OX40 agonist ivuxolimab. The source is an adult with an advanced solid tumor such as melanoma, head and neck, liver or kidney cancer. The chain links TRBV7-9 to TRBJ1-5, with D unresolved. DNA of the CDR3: TGTGCCAGCAGCTTAGGGGCCTACCAGCCCCAGCATTTT. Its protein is CASSLGAYQPQHF.